Each of the 21 T cell receptor beta chains below was sequenced from the same sample in a study of blood T cell repertoires in COVID-19. Here immunoSEQ multiplex PCR was the method, and the copy in TCRdb shows in-frame clones only, minus some. The sample lists 280,000 or so clones; 70% to 90% were seen once. Sequencing used peripheral blood. The receptors come from a woman in her 30s who had recovered from COVID-19.

The V and J genes are TRBV4-3 and TRBJ1-5; TRBD1 matches at 8 bases. With V trimmed by 4 bases and J by 6 bases, 8 bases remained unmatched. There are 15 residues in the CDR3. CDR1 is LGHNA and CDR2 is YSLEER in the germline V gene. The chain's CDR3 is CASSPGQGFGQPQHF. CDR3 coding DNA: TGCGCCAGCAGCCCTGGACAGGGTTTTGGTCAGCCCCAGCATTTT.

The genes are TRBV7-9 and TRBJ1-6, with TRBD1 matching 8 bases. The CDR3 length is 15 residues. Germline CDR1 is SEHNR and CDR2 is FQNEAQ (reference sequence). J gave up 9 bases and V 1 base, and 5 bases lay outside the gene matches. CDR3 loop: CASSLGQGASSPLHF. The CDR3 nucleotides are TGTGCCAGCAGCTTAGGGCAGGGGGCAAGTTCACCCCTCCACTTT.

This sequence joins TRBV9 and TRBJ2-3, with 7 positions matching TRBD1. Germline CDR1 SGDLS, CDR2 YYNGEE. The CDR3 totals 16 residues. Unmatched junction bases numbered 5, after V lost 0 bases and J lost 1 base. CDR3 amino acids: CASSVEGGRGTDTQYF. CDR3 in DNA: TGTGCCAGCAGCGTAGAAGGGGGCAGGGGCACAGATACGCAGTATTTT.

The chain combines TRBV29-1 with TRBJ1-1; D is possibly TRBD1 (5 bases). Trimming cost V 1 base and J 7 bases, with 13 bases left between them. This CDR3 is built from 13 residues. Germline CDR1 reads SQVTM; CDR2 reads ANQGSEA. The CDR3 protein is CSVEGGSWGEAFF. CDR3 DNA: TGCAGCGTTGAAGGGGGCAGCTGGGGTGAAGCTTTCTTT.

The V call is TRBV9, the J call TRBJ1-3, with a tentative D call TRBD1 (5 bases). Germline V gives CDR1 SGDLS, CDR2 YYNGEE. V gave up 4 bases and J gave up 4 bases, with 12 bases separating them. This CDR3 comprises 14 residues. The CDR3 DNA follows: TGTGCCAGCAGCACCGGGGGGTCCGGAAACACCATATATTTT. Its protein is CASSTGGSGNTIYF.

This clone was picked up one time. The chain has TRBV6-6 and TRBJ1-6; 8 bases are shared with TRBD1. Germline loops: CDR1 MNHNY, CDR2 SVGAGI (reference sequence). The V gene end was trimmed by 5 bases and the J gene end by 7 bases; junction bases not matched to a gene: 10. There are 16 residues in the CDR3. The CDR3, as DNA: TGTGCCAGCAGTCCTCCCCCACAGGGGGAGAATTCACCCCTCCACTTT. Translated: CASSPPPQGENSPLHF.

This clone was found once. The chain recombines TRBV7-2 with TRBJ2-2; D possibly corresponds to TRBD1 (5 bases). There are 16 residues in the CDR3. Trimming took off 4 bases at V and 6 bases at J, with 18 bases between the two ends. The germline V gene has CDR1 SGHTA and CDR2 FQGNSA. CDR3 protein: CASSSTHFIGAGELFF. The CDR3 nucleotides are TGTGCCAGCAGCTCCACCCATTTTATAGGGGCCGGGGAGCTGTTTTTT.

The chain couples TRBV6-6 to TRBJ1-5; D possibly corresponds to TRBD1 (6 bases). This CDR3 is 15 amino acids long. In germline, CDR1 is MNHNY, CDR2 SVGAGI (reference sequence). V lost 7 bases and J lost 5, with 18 bases in between. The CDR3 sequence is CASIERVGGDQPQHF. The CDR3 nucleotides are TGTGCCAGCATTGAGAGGGTAGGGGGGGATCAGCCCCAGCATTTT.

In this sample, this clone turned up a few times. Distinct nucleotide sequences in the sample also encode this CDR3. The chain recombines TRBV7-2 with TRBJ2-5; 10 bases line up with TRBD2. There are 15 residues in the CDR3. The germline CDR1 and CDR2 sequences are SGHTA and FQGNSA. V lost 3 bases to trimming and J lost 4 bases; unmatched junction nucleotides: 5. DNA of the CDR3: TGTGCCAGCAGCTTCCAGCGGGGGGGCGGAGAGACCCAGTACTTC. This encodes CASSFQRGGGETQYF.

This chain joins TRBV24-1 and TRBJ1-5; D unresolved. Germline V lookup: CDR1 KGHDR, CDR2 SFDVKD. The ends were cut back, 1 base at V and 5 bases at J, with 5 bases in the middle. The CDR3 runs to 13 residues. DNA of the CDR3: TGTGCCACCAGTGATTTCTATGATCAGCCCCAGCATTTT. Amino acids: CATSDFYDQPQHF.

The gene calls are TRBV6-4 and TRBJ1-4; tentative D call: TRBD1 (6 bases). Germline values: CDR1 MRHNA, CDR2 SNTAGT. The ends were cut back, 10 bases at V and 5 bases at J, with 17 bases in the middle. The CDR3 contains 14 residues. The CDR3 reads CATRQARSNEKLFF. CDR3 coding DNA: TGTGCCACCCGACAGGCCCGTTCAAATGAAAAACTGTTTTTT.

The chain links TRBV7-3 to TRBJ2-5, with 8 nucleotides matching TRBD2. The CDR3 runs 14 residues. Germline V gene sequence: CDR1 SGHTA, CDR2 FQGTGA. V lost 5 bases and J lost 2; bases outside the gene matches: 4. CDR3 in amino acids: CASSRGGQQETQYF. The DNA of the CDR3 is TGTGCCAGCAGCCGGGGGGGCCAACAAGAGACCCAGTACTTC.

For the CDR3, the DNA is TGTGCCAGCAGTTACTCGTTAGGGACTCAAAACTATGGCTACACCTTC. Translated, it gives CASSYSLGTQNYGYTF. This rearrangement joins TRBV6-6 to TRBJ1-2; D possibly corresponds to TRBD1 (5 bases). The ends were cut back, 0 bases at V and 2 bases at J, with 13 bases in the middle. The length of the CDR3 is 16 residues. Germline values: CDR1 MNHNY, CDR2 SVGAGI (reference sequence).

V gene TRBV28 combines with J gene TRBJ1-5, with D maybe TRBD1 (5 bases). The CDR3 spans 14 residues. From germline, CDR1 is MDHEN and CDR2 SYDVKM. V shed 3 bases and J shed 7 bases, with 13 bases lying between them. CDR3 nucleotides: TGTGCCAGCAGTTTCGGCAGGGAAAGGCAGCCCCAGCATTTT. Its protein is CASSFGRERQPQHF.

This clone has only a few counts. The V and J genes are TRBV3-1 (or the pseudogene TRBV3-2) and TRBJ1-4; 7 nucleotides agree with TRBD1. J was trimmed by 6 bases and V by 6 bases; bases with no gene match: 7. This CDR3 comprises 14 residues. From germline, CDR1 is LGHDT and CDR2 YNNKEL (reference sequence). The CDR3 DNA is TGTGCCAGCAGTCAACAGGGGAGAGATGAAAAACTGTTTTTT. Translation gives CASSQQGRDEKLFF.

This sequence joins TRBV2 and TRBJ1-1; D is ambiguous. Germline V gives CDR1 SNHLY, CDR2 FYNNEI. Trimming removed 7 bases at V and 3 bases at J, with 12 bases between. The CDR3 length is 13 residues. CDR3 sequence: CASIPTVYTEAFF. The CDR3 nucleotides are TGTGCCAGCATCCCCACAGTTTACACTGAAGCTTTCTTT.

The rearrangement links TRBV6-5 to TRBJ1-1; TRBD1 agrees at 9 bases. Germline V gives CDR1 MNHEY, CDR2 SVGAGI. The ends lost 2 bases at V and 5 bases at J; junction bases unmatched: 3. CDR3 size: 14 residues. The chain's CDR3 is CASSYGGTGTEAFF. In DNA, the CDR3 is TGTGCCAGCAGTTACGGAGGGACAGGGACTGAAGCTTTCTTT.

CDR3 residues: CASSFGQEQYF. CDR3 bases: TGTGCCAGCAGTTTCGGACAGGAGCAGTACTTC. The chain links TRBV6-5 to TRBJ2-7; D is possibly TRBD1 (6 bases). CDR3 length: 11 amino acids. The V end was cut by 4 bases, the J end by 7 bases, with 8 bases between. Germline CDR1 is MNHEY and CDR2 is SVGAGI.

The CDR3 DNA is TGTGCCAGCAGCGTAGGGTTGGAGACTGAAGCTTTCTTT. This codes for CASSVGLETEAFF. The J gene is TRBJ1-1, the V gene TRBV9; D remains unclear. CDR3 length: 13 residues. Trimming removed 0 bases from V and 5 bases from J, with 8 bases in between. CDR1 SGDLS and CDR2 YYNGEE come from the germline V gene. Looking up the rest from reference TRBV9 and TRBJ1-1 gives the full variable domain: DSGVTQTPKHLITATGQRVTLRCSPRSGDLSVYWYQQSLDQGLQFLIQYYNGEERAKGNILERFSAQQFPDLHSELNLSSLELGDSALYFCASSVGLETEAFFGQGTRLTVV.

The chain is built from TRBV14 and TRBJ2-3; 9 bases line up with TRBD1. The junction had 6 bases not matched to a gene; V was cut back by 5 bases and J by 3 bases. This CDR3 has 15 residues. Germline V gene sequence: CDR1 SGHDN, CDR2 FVKESK. The DNA for the CDR3 is TGTGCCAGCAGCTCCCGGGACAGGGTAACAGATACGCAGTATTTT. This translates into CASSSRDRVTDTQYF.

The rearrangement links TRBV28 to TRBJ2-1; tentatively, D is TRBD1 (5 bases). Trimming cost V 5 bases and J 0 bases, with 11 bases left between them. The CDR3 has 15 amino acids. CDR1 is MDHEN and CDR2 is SYDVKM in the germline V gene. As DNA, the CDR3 is TGTGCCAGCAGTCCGGACACAAGCTCCTACAATGAGCAGTTCTTC. It encodes CASSPDTSSYNEQFF. Looking up the rest from reference TRBV28 and TRBJ2-1 gives the full variable domain: DVKVTQSSRYLVKRTGEKVFLECVQDMDHENMFWYRQDPGLGLRLIYFSYDVKMKEKGDIPEGYSVSREKKERFSLILESASTNQTSMYLCASSPDTSSYNEQFFGPGTRLTVL.